The next 7 T cell receptor beta chains were all read from a single sample in a study of blood T cell repertoires in COVID-19. TCRdb keeps only in-frame clones here, not all; method: immunoSEQ multiplex PCR. The sample contains approximately 50,000 clones, 79% of which appear only once. Sequenced: peripheral blood. The receptor source for this set is a man aged 70-80 years with acute or convalescent COVID-19.

The V and J genes are TRBV7-3 and TRBJ2-1, with TRBD2 matching 11 bases. V shed 5 bases, J shed 7 bases, and the junction held 10 bases outside the gene matches. Germline V gives CDR1 SGHTA, CDR2 FQGTGA. The CDR3 has 16 amino acids. The CDR3 bases are TGTGCCAGCAGCCCTAGGCTAGCGGGGGGTATAAATGAGCAGTTCTTC. Its protein product is CASSPRLAGGINEQFF.

The rearrangement joins TRBV19 to TRBJ1-4; a weak D match, TRBD1 (5 bases). V dropped 6 bases and J dropped 3 bases, with 17 bases sitting between them. The CDR3 sequence is 16 residues long. Germline V gene lookup returns CDR1 LNHDA and CDR2 SQIVND (reference sequence). CDR3 DNA: TGTGCCAGTAGGGCAGGTTCAGGGCAGGCTAATGAAAAACTGTTTTTT. The encoded protein is CASRAGSGQANEKLFF.

This rearrangement joins TRBV5-6 to TRBJ1-2, with D uncertain. CDR3 length: 13 residues. The germline V and J ends were trimmed by 0 bases and 4 bases, with 7 bases remaining between them. Germline CDR1 reads SGHDT; CDR2 reads YYEEEE. Written as DNA, the CDR3 is TGTGCCAGCAGCTTGGGAGGGTCCTATGGCTACACCTTC. Its protein product is CASSLGGSYGYTF. The complete variable domain, with remaining parts taken from reference TRBV5-6 and TRBJ1-2, reads DAGVTQSPTHLIKTRGQQVTLRCSPKSGHDTVSWYQQALGQGPQFIFQYYEEEERQRGNFPDRFSGHQFPNYSSELNVNALLLGDSALYLCASSLGGSYGYTFGSGTRLTVV.

V usage is TRBV7-9 and J usage is TRBJ2-7, with D possibly matching TRBD2 (5 bases). The germline V and J ends were trimmed by 4 bases and 3 bases, with 16 bases remaining between them. Germline loops: CDR1 SEHNR, CDR2 FQNEAQ (reference sequence). CDR3 length: 15 amino acids. This chain's CDR3 is CASSSDRERVYEQYF. The CDR3 nucleotides are TGTGCCAGCAGCTCCGACCGAGAGAGGGTCTACGAGCAGTACTTC.

The chain has TRBV18 and TRBJ2-3, with 12 bases lining up with TRBD2. CDR1 is KGHSH and CDR2 is LQKENI in the germline V gene. This CDR3 has 16 residues. V dropped 3 bases and J dropped 5; count of bases not matched to a gene: 6. In nucleotides, the CDR3 is TGTGCCAGCTCACCGCTAGCGGGAGGGCAAGGAGATACGCAGTATTTT. Protein: CASSPLAGGQGDTQYF.

V usage is TRBV2 and J usage is TRBJ2-3; 7 bases match TRBD2. CDR3 length equals 15 residues. Per the germline V gene, CDR1 is SNHLY and CDR2 is FYNNEI. The junction had 8 bases not matched to a gene; V was cut back by 4 bases and J by 4 bases. CDR3 nucleotide sequence: TGTGCCAGCAGTGTGGGAGCGGGAAGCGCAGATACGCAGTATTTT. Protein product: CASSVGAGSADTQYF.

The V gene is TRBV2, the J gene TRBJ1-6, with D possibly being TRBD1 (5 bases). Germline values: CDR1 SNHLY, CDR2 FYNNEI. Trimming shortened V by 6 bases and J by 8 bases, and 14 bases separated the two germline ends. The CDR3 is made up of 14 amino acids. This CDR3 is CASSFRTGDSPLHF. CDR3 sequence (DNA): TGTGCCAGCAGCTTCCGGACGGGGGATTCACCCCTCCACTTT.